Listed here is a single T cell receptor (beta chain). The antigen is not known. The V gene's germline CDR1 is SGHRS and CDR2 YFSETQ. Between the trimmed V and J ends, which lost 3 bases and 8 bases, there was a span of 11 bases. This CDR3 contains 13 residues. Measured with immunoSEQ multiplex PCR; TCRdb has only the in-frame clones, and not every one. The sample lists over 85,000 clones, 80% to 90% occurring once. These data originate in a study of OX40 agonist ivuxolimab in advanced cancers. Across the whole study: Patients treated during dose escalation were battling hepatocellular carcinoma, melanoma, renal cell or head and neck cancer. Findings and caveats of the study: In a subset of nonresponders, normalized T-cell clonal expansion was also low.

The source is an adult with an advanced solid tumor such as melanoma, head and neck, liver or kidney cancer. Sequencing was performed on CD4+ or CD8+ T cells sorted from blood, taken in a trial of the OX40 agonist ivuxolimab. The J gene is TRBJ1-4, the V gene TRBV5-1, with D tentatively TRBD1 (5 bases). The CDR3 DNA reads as TGCGCCAGCAGCTCCCGGGACGGCGAAAAACTGTTTTTT. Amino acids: CASSSRDGEKLFF.